These 32 T cell receptor beta chains originate from one sample sequenced in a study of chemoradiotherapy in HPV16-positive cancers. Assay: immunoSEQ multiplex PCR; the TCRdb copy retains only in-frame clones and omits some. Of more than 15,000 clones listed, 79% are singletons. This material was collected from a patient who underwent chemoradiotherapy. Receptors originate from a human donor with HPV-associated anogenital cancer.

This rearrangement joins TRBV4-2 to TRBJ2-3; 8 bases are a match to TRBD2. Germline trimming cut 0 bases from V and 5 bases from J; bases unmatched to any gene: 10. From germline, CDR1 is LGHNA and CDR2 YNFKEQ. CDR3 size: 17 residues. CDR3 nucleotides: TGTGCCAGCAGCCAAGACCCTACGGGGGGGCGGGGAGATACGCAGTATTTT. It codes for CASSQDPTGGRGDTQYF.

The rearrangement links TRBV6-6 to TRBJ2-7; maybe TRBD1 (5 bases). The V and J ends lost 5 bases and 4 bases respectively, with 18 bases between them. The CDR3 consists of 15 residues. Germline V gene lookup returns CDR1 MNHNY and CDR2 SVGAGI (reference sequence). CDR3 in amino acids: CASSLDSTQIYEQYF. The CDR3 bases are TGTGCCAGCAGTCTCGACAGCACACAAATTTACGAGCAGTACTTC.

The rearrangement uses TRBV7-2 and TRBJ1-2; 9 bases map to TRBD1. CDR1 and CDR2 (germline): SGHTA, FQGNSA. The J segment lost 6 bases and the V segment lost 4 bases, leaving 3 bases of the junction unmatched. CDR3 size: 13 residues. The CDR3 protein is CASSSRDRDGYTF. In nucleotides, the CDR3 is TGTGCCAGCAGCTCCCGGGACAGGGATGGCTACACCTTC.

The V gene is TRBV6-4, the J gene TRBJ2-3, with 13 bases identical to TRBD2. Germline V lookup: CDR1 MRHNA, CDR2 SNTAGT. This CDR3 region has 15 residues. Trimming removed 5 bases from V and 6 bases from J; junction bases left unmatched: 5. CDR3: CASSPLAGGPDTQYF. As DNA, the CDR3 is TGTGCCAGCAGTCCACTAGCGGGGGGGCCCGATACGCAGTATTTT.

V is TRBV7-2 and J is TRBJ1-4; 9 bases align to TRBD1. Per the germline V gene, CDR1 is SGHTA and CDR2 is FQGNSA. Trimming removed 0 bases from V and 8 bases from J; junction bases left unmatched: 4. CDR3 size: 15 residues. The CDR3 DNA reads TGTGCCAGCAGCTTAGCGGGGACAGGGAGCGAAAAACTGTTTTTT. It specifies CASSLAGTGSEKLFF. The full variable domain, in which reference TRBV7-2 and TRBJ1-4 provide the parts outside the CDR3, is GAGVSQSPSNKVTEKGKDVELRCDPISGHTALYWYRQSLGQGLEFLIYFQGNSAPDKSGLPSDRFSAERTGGSVSTLTIQRTQQEDSAVYLCASSLAGTGSEKLFFGSGTQLSVL.

The chain links TRBV13 to TRBJ1-2; the match to TRBD1 covers 8 bases. The CDR3 is 14 residues long. V trimming: 5 bases; J trimming: 6 bases; junction bases outside the gene matches: 8. Germline CDR1 PRHDT, CDR2 FYEKMQ (reference sequence). As DNA, the CDR3 is TGTGCCAGCAGCGCCCTGACAGGGGATGATGGCTACACCTTC. Translation: CASSALTGDDGYTF.

The chain links TRBV27 to TRBJ1-4; D is perhaps TRBD1 (5 bases). V was shortened by 8 bases and J by 8 bases, with 18 bases between the two germline ends. The CDR3 has 14 residues. Per germline, CDR1 MNHEY and CDR2 SMNVEV (reference sequence). The DNA of the CDR3 is TGTGCCAGCTCCCTAGGAGCAGGGAAGGAAAAACTGTTTTTT. Residues: CASSLGAGKEKLFF.

V is TRBV5-5 and J is TRBJ2-3; no firm D call. Germline values: CDR1 SGHKS, CDR2 YYEKEE (reference sequence). The CDR3 has 17 amino acids. Trimming took 6 bases from V and 7 from J, leaving 27 bases between them. DNA for the CDR3: TGTGCCAGCACCATAAATGCCAACTTCGGGTCAAGGAATACGCAGTATTTT. This gives the protein CASTINANFGSRNTQYF.

This chain connects TRBV5-4 to TRBJ1-3, with D hard to call. Germline CDR1 SGHNT, CDR2 YYREEE (reference sequence). V was clipped by 10 bases and J by 2 bases, with 19 bases between them. The CDR3 has 15 amino acids. The CDR3 reads CAGTTEGLPGNTIYF. CDR3 bases: TGTGCCGGCACGACGGAAGGGTTGCCTGGAAACACCATATATTTT.

This sequence joins TRBV6-1 and TRBJ1-1; D may be TRBD1 (6 bases). Germline CDR1 MNHNS, CDR2 SASEGT. Trimming removed 6 bases from V and 0 bases from J, with 14 bases in between. The CDR3 spans 15 residues. The CDR3 region is CASRGQGPLNTEAFF. The CDR3 DNA reads TGTGCCAGCAGGGGGCAGGGGCCCCTGAACACTGAAGCTTTCTTT.

This clone was seen a single time. The chain has TRBV5-1 and TRBJ1-1, with 10 bases aligning to TRBD1. This CDR3 region has 15 residues. Germline assignment: CDR1 SGHRS and CDR2 YFSETQ. With V trimmed by 4 bases and J by 4 bases, 7 bases remained unmatched. The CDR3 loop reads CASSLTGTGVTEAFF. The CDR3 DNA follows: TGCGCCAGCAGCCTAACCGGGACAGGGGTCACTGAAGCTTTCTTT. The complete variable domain, with remaining parts taken from reference TRBV5-1 and TRBJ1-1, reads KAGVTQTPRYLIKTRGQQVTLSCSPISGHRSVSWYQQTPGQGLQFLFEYFSETQRNKGNFPGRFSGRQFSNSRSEMNVSTLELGDSALYLCASSLTGTGVTEAFFGQGTRLTVV.

The V gene is TRBV9, the J gene TRBJ2-2; D is unresolved. The CDR3 loop spans 17 amino acids. Trimming took 4 bases from V and 3 from J, leaving 19 bases between them. The germline V gene has CDR1 SGDLS and CDR2 YYNGEE. The CDR3 reads CASSPRRALEYTGELFF. The CDR3 coding sequence is TGTGCCAGCAGCCCCCGTCGGGCCCTTGAATACACCGGGGAGCTGTTTTTT.

Comments on this clone: The same CDR3 arises from other DNA sequences in this sample as well. The rearrangement uses TRBV7-8 and TRBJ2-7; D is perhaps TRBD2 (6 bases). The CDR3 totals 13 residues. The V gene's germline CDR1 is SGHVS and CDR2 FQNEAQ. The V gene lost 5 bases and the J gene lost 3 bases, with 11 bases spanning the gap. The CDR3 coding sequence is TGTGCCAGCAGCCTTCCCGGGGGCTACGAGCAGTACTTC. Translated, it gives CASSLPGGYEQYF.

This chain links TRBV15 with TRBJ2-5; D possibly corresponds to TRBD1 (5 bases). V was cut by 1 base and J by 5 bases, with 11 bases left in between. CDR1 and CDR2 (germline): LNHNV, YYDKDF (reference sequence). The CDR3 has 14 amino acids. The CDR3 DNA reads as TGTGCCACCAGCAGAGGGGCAGGGTTGGAGACCCAGTACTTC. Protein product: CATSRGAGLETQYF.

The chain combines TRBV30 with TRBJ2-3; D may correspond to TRBD1 or TRBD2 (5 bases each). V lost 5 bases and J 6 bases, leaving 15 bases between the germline ends. This CDR3 contains 13 residues. Germline V gives CDR1 GTSNPN, CDR2 SVGIG (reference sequence). In DNA form, the CDR3 reads TGTGCCTGGGCCGGGACCTCCCAGGATACGCAGTATTTT. Its translation: CAWAGTSQDTQYF.

The chain couples TRBV30 to TRBJ2-7; D not resolved. Trimming shortened V by 3 bases and J by 6 bases, and 12 bases separated the two germline ends. This CDR3 region has 12 residues. Germline CDR1 and CDR2: GTSNPN and SVGIG (reference sequence). CDR3: CAWSAVGSEQYF. The CDR3 DNA reads TGTGCCTGGAGCGCAGTCGGCTCCGAGCAGTACTTC.

The rearrangement uses TRBV28 and TRBJ2-7; D is possibly TRBD1 (6 bases). Per the germline V gene, CDR1 is MDHEN and CDR2 is SYDVKM. The V and J ends lost 3 bases and 9 bases respectively, with 15 bases between them. The CDR3 is 13 amino acids. In nucleotides, the CDR3 is TGTGCCAGCAGTTTGCCCGAAGGGGGACGGCAGTACTTC. Its translation: CASSLPEGGRQYF.

The rearrangement links TRBV6-1 to TRBJ1-5, with D tentatively TRBD1 (6 bases). CDR1 is MNHNS and CDR2 is SASEGT in the germline V gene. This CDR3 spans 15 amino acids. V was clipped by 2 bases and J by 4 bases, with 12 bases between them. In nucleotides, the CDR3 is TGTGCCAGCAGTGAATACACAGGGTCGAATCAGCCCCAGCATTTT. Residues: CASSEYTGSNQPQHF.

The chain is built from TRBV2 and TRBJ1-5; TRBD1 might be the D (5 bases). V was clipped by 4 bases and J by 3 bases, with 13 bases between them. Germline CDR1 SNHLY, CDR2 FYNNEI. The CDR3 covers 15 residues. CDR3: CASSAGRANNQPQHF. CDR3 DNA: TGTGCCAGCAGTGCAGGGAGAGCCAACAATCAGCCCCAGCATTTT.

The J gene is TRBJ1-2, the V gene TRBV7-9, with a tentative D call TRBD1 (5 bases). Germline V gene data show CDR1 as SEHNR and CDR2 as FQNEAQ (reference sequence). The CDR3 consists of 14 residues. V lost 1 base and J 8 bases, leaving 14 bases between the germline ends. The CDR3 DNA is TGTGCCAGCAGCTTAGAGGGGACGGGGGGAGGCTACACCTTC. Its translation is CASSLEGTGGGYTF.

The chain carries TRBV29-1 and TRBJ2-5; 7 bases align to TRBD1. The CDR3 sequence is 15 residues long. V dropped 6 bases and J dropped 0; count of bases not matched to a gene: 10. Germline V CDR1 and CDR2: SQVTM, ANQGSEA. CDR3 sequence reads: CSVLDREEYQETQYF. DNA of the CDR3: TGCAGCGTCCTTGACAGGGAAGAATACCAAGAGACCCAGTACTTC.

This clone was picked up a small number of times. The chain carries TRBV7-9 and TRBJ2-7; D may correspond to TRBD1 or TRBD2 (5 bases each). Germline-derived CDR1 and CDR2 are SEHNR and FQNEAQ (reference sequence). Between the trimmed V and J ends, which lost 5 bases and 4 bases, there was a span of 12 bases. The CDR3 totals 13 residues. CDR3 bases: TGTGCCAGCAGCCCCGGGACCAGTTACGAGCAGTACTTC. It codes for CASSPGTSYEQYF.

The V and J genes are TRBV4-3 and TRBJ1-2; no clear D. From germline, CDR1 is LGHNA and CDR2 YSLEER. The CDR3 extends over 13 amino acids. The V end was cut by 5 bases, the J end by 3 bases, with 10 bases between. CDR3 amino acids: CASSSGPYYGYTF. The CDR3 nucleotides are TGCGCCAGCAGCTCAGGTCCGTACTATGGCTACACCTTC.

The chain links TRBV29-1 to TRBJ2-7; 10 bases agree with TRBD1. This CDR3 is built from 19 residues. The germline gives CDR1 SQVTM, CDR2 ANQGSEA. J gave up 5 bases and V 4 bases, and 23 bases lay outside the gene matches. The CDR3 sequence is CSVGLSGQPPGQGWDEQYF. The DNA for the CDR3 is TGCAGCGTTGGCCTCAGCGGCCAGCCTCCGGGACAGGGGTGGGACGAGCAGTACTTC.

This rearrangement joins TRBV18 to TRBJ1-4, with a tentative D call TRBD1 (5 bases). Trimming shortened V by 3 bases and J by 8 bases, and 13 bases separated the two germline ends. Germline CDR1 KGHSH, CDR2 LQKENI. This CDR3 has 14 residues. The CDR3 protein is CASSPTQGGEKLFF. As DNA, the CDR3 is TGTGCCAGCTCACCGACGCAGGGTGGGGAAAAACTGTTTTTT.

The DNA of the CDR3 is TGTGCCACCCGGGACAGGGAAACGGCTAACTATGGCTACACCTTC. This encodes CATRDRETANYGYTF. V is TRBV6-1 and J is TRBJ1-2, with TRBD1 matching 9 bases. This CDR3 is 15 amino acids long. V was pared by 10 bases and J by 0 bases, with 9 bases of the junction left unmatched. Germline V gene sequence: CDR1 MNHNS, CDR2 SASEGT.

The chain joins TRBV27 to TRBJ2-3; tentative D call: TRBD1 (6 bases). The length of the CDR3 is 12 residues. V was pared by 3 bases and J by 8 bases, with 9 bases between. Germline-derived CDR1 and CDR2 are MNHEY and SMNVEV (reference sequence). The CDR3 region has the DNA TGTGCCAGCAGTTTTCAAGGGGGTACGCAGTATTTT. Residues: CASSFQGGTQYF.

This clone was seen more than once but under ten times. This chain uses TRBV9 with TRBJ1-6; possibly TRBD1 for D (6 bases). Germline CDR1 SGDLS, CDR2 YYNGEE. Trimming pared 2 bases from V and 8 bases from J, leaving 17 bases between. This CDR3 is 16 amino acids long. CDR3 region: CASSVGAGTTHSPLHF. CDR3 coding DNA: TGTGCCAGCAGCGTCGGGGCCGGGACAACGCATTCACCCCTCCACTTT.

The rearrangement joins TRBV7-9 to TRBJ1-3; no clear D. CDR1 is SEHNR and CDR2 is FQNEAQ in the germline V gene (reference sequence). The length of the CDR3 is 16 residues. Trimming left V 4 bases short and J 0 bases short, with 13 bases between. CDR3 sequence reads: CASSSSRRFSGNTIYF. In nucleotides, the CDR3 is TGTGCCAGCAGCTCGTCTCGACGGTTCTCTGGAAACACCATATATTTT.

The rearrangement links TRBV7-2 to TRBJ2-5; 13 bases align to TRBD2. Germline V gene sequence: CDR1 SGHTA, CDR2 FQGNSA. V lost 5 bases, J lost 0 bases, and 3 bases stayed unmatched. This CDR3 spans 16 amino acids. CDR3 amino acids: CASSTGLAGNQETQYF. CDR3 in DNA: TGTGCCAGCAGCACGGGACTAGCGGGAAACCAAGAGACCCAGTACTTC.

V and J are TRBV2 and TRBJ2-7; TRBD2 is a possible D gene (5 bases). Trimming cost V 6 bases and J 0 bases, with 9 bases left between them. Germline V CDR1 and CDR2: SNHLY, FYNNEI. There are 13 residues in the CDR3. The CDR3 nucleotides are TGTGCCAGCAGGCGGGCCCGCTCCTACGAGCAGTACTTC. Encoded protein: CASRRARSYEQYF.

The rearrangement joins TRBV5-6 to TRBJ2-1, with D possibly matching TRBD1 (6 bases). CDR1 and CDR2 from the germline V gene are SGHDT and YYEEEE. V dropped 4 bases and J dropped 2 bases, with 13 bases sitting between them. The CDR3 is made up of 15 amino acids. The CDR3 coding sequence is TGTGCCAGCAGCCGGACAGTACTCACCTACAATGAGCAGTTCTTC. Protein: CASSRTVLTYNEQFF.